The 7 T cell receptor beta chains below were found in one sample sequenced in a study of neoadjuvant anti-PD-1 for oral cavity cancer. The method was immunoSEQ multiplex PCR; TCRdb's version includes in-frame clones alone and lacks a portion of them. The sample consists of 14,000 to 15,000 clones, roughly 70% of them appearing once. The starting material was PBMCs, obtained before nivolumab (anti-PD-1) treatment. Source of these receptors: a person aged 40 to 85 with oral cavity squamous cell carcinoma.

This rearrangement joins TRBV25-1 to TRBJ2-3; D is undetermined. V was pared by 2 bases and J by 11 bases, with 11 bases between. Germline CDR1 is MGHDK and CDR2 is SYGVNS. This CDR3 comprises 12 residues. DNA of the CDR3: TGTGCCAGCAGTGAAGAGGTCGCCCGGCAGTATTTT. Encoded protein: CASSEEVARQYF.

The V gene is TRBV2, the J gene TRBJ2-6, with D possibly matching TRBD1 (6 bases). V was clipped by 8 bases and J by 3 bases, with 17 bases between them. The CDR3 totals 16 residues. Germline values: CDR1 SNHLY, CDR2 FYNNEI. The CDR3 loop is CASRPGTLYGANVLTF. CDR3 DNA: TGTGCCAGCCGCCCGGGGACACTTTATGGGGCCAACGTCCTGACTTTC.

The chain recombines TRBV7-9 with TRBJ2-5; 7 bases fit TRBD2. The CDR3 length is 14 residues. Germline V gene lookup returns CDR1 SEHNR and CDR2 FQNEAQ (reference sequence). The trim removed 2 bases at V and 5 bases at J, leaving 5 bases unmatched. The CDR3 DNA reads TGTGCCAGCAGCTTATCGTCCGGGGGGGAGACCCAGTACTTC. It specifies CASSLSSGGETQYF.

V is TRBV6-5 and J is TRBJ1-2; TRBD1 is a possible D gene (5 bases). CDR3 length: 13 residues. With 0 bases removed from V and 5 bases from J, the gap between germline ends came to 7 bases. Germline V CDR1 and CDR2: MNHEY, SVGAGI. The CDR3 loop is CASSYSGGYGYTF. The CDR3 nucleotides are TGTGCCAGCAGTTACTCGGGGGGTTATGGCTACACCTTC.

The rearrangement uses TRBV7-5 and TRBJ2-7; the table assigns TRBD2, which was not confirmed against the DNA. TRBV7-5 is described as a pseudogene. CDR3 length equals 12 residues. CDR3: CARRGLAREQYF. The CDR3 DNA reads as TGTGCCAGAAGGGGACTAGCGCGAGAGCAGTACTTC.

The chain uses TRBV5-1 and TRBJ2-7, with 12 bases aligning to TRBD2. The CDR3 covers 14 residues. Germline assignment: CDR1 SGHRS and CDR2 YFSETQ. The ends lost 4 bases at V and 4 bases at J; junction bases unmatched: 3. This CDR3 is CASSPTSGSYEQYF. CDR3 coding DNA: TGCGCCAGCAGCCCGACTAGCGGGAGTTACGAGCAGTACTTC.

V and J are TRBV5-6 and TRBJ2-6; D uncertain. V was cut by 0 bases and J by 0 bases, with 10 bases left in between. This CDR3 has 17 amino acids. Germline assignment: CDR1 SGHDT and CDR2 YYEEEE. The CDR3 here is CASSLAVSTSGANVLTF. In DNA, the CDR3 is TGTGCCAGCAGCTTGGCGGTCAGCACCTCTGGGGCCAACGTCCTGACTTTC.